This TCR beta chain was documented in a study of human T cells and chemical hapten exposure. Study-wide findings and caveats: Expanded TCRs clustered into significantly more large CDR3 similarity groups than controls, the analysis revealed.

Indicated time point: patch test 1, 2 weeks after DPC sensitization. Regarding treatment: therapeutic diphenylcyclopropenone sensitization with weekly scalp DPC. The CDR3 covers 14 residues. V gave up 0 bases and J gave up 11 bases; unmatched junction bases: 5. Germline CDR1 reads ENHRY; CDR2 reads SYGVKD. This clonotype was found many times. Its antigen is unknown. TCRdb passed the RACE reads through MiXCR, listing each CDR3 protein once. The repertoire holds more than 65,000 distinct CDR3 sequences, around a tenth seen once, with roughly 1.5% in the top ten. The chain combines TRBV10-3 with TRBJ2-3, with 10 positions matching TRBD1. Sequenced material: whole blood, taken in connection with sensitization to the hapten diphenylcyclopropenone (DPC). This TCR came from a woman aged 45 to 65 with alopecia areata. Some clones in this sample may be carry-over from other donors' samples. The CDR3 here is CAISESGQGIKQYF. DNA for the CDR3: TGTGCCATCAGTGAGTCGGGACAGGGGATCAAGCAGTATTTT.